Each of the 20 T cell receptor beta chains below was sequenced from the same sample in a study of OX40 agonist ivuxolimab in advanced cancers. Some clones are missing from TCRdb's copy, which holds only in-frame ones; the method was immunoSEQ multiplex PCR. The table shows tens of thousands of clones, with around 85% occurring only once. This sample comprised CD4+ or CD8+ T cells sorted from blood, obtained in a trial of the OX40 agonist ivuxolimab. The receptors stem from an adult with an advanced solid tumor such as melanoma, head and neck, liver or kidney cancer.

The chain couples TRBV29-1 to TRBJ1-2; D call uncertain. V gave up 4 bases and J gave up 4 bases, with 4 bases separating them. This CDR3 region has 10 residues. The germline gives CDR1 SQVTM, CDR2 ANQGSEA. In DNA, the CDR3 is TGCAGCGTTGGAAGCTATGGCTACACCTTC. Translating it yields CSVGSYGYTF.

This sequence joins TRBV6-5 and TRBJ1-5; D is uncertain. This CDR3 is built from 14 residues. In germline, CDR1 is MNHEY, CDR2 SVGAGI. V was cut by 5 bases and J by 1 base, with 9 bases left in between. The CDR3 region is CASSEVNSNQPQHF. CDR3 in DNA: TGTGCCAGCAGTGAAGTAAACAGCAATCAGCCCCAGCATTTT.

This sequence joins TRBV7-9 and TRBJ2-2, with D possibly being TRBD1 (6 bases). Germline V lookup: CDR1 SEHNR, CDR2 FQNEAQ (reference sequence). This CDR3 comprises 16 residues. Trimming stripped 5 bases from V and 3 bases from J, with 16 bases between. The CDR3 coding sequence is TGTGCCAGCAGCGCACCCTGGACAGTACACACCGGGGAGCTGTTTTTT. Its translation is CASSAPWTVHTGELFF.

In its sample, this clone was seen a few times. The chain links TRBV18 to TRBJ1-1; D possibly corresponds to TRBD1 (5 bases). V was pared by 6 bases and J by 4 bases, with 9 bases between. CDR1 KGHSH and CDR2 LQKENI come from the germline V gene. This CDR3 spans 12 amino acids. The CDR3 DNA sequence: TGTGCCAGCTCCCCCGGGGCCACTGAAGCTTTCTTT. This translates into CASSPGATEAFF.

The rearrangement joins TRBV19 to TRBJ1-4, with D perhaps matching TRBD1 (5 bases). From germline, CDR1 is LNHDA and CDR2 SQIVND (reference sequence). The CDR3 runs 12 residues. With 5 bases removed from V and 11 bases from J, the gap between germline ends came to 12 bases. DNA of the CDR3: TGTGCCAGTAGTGTCGGGGGAAAGAAACTGTTTTTT. This gives the protein CASSVGGKKLFF.

The rearrangement links TRBV28 to TRBJ1-5; 9 nucleotides match TRBD1. The CDR3 sequence is 14 residues long. V lost 6 bases, J lost 4 bases, and 4 bases stayed unmatched. CDR1 and CDR2 from the germline V gene are MDHEN and SYDVKM. The CDR3 DNA is TGTGCCAGCAGGATTGGGACAGGGAATCAGCCCCAGCATTTT. Translating gives CASRIGTGNQPQHF.

V is TRBV7-7 and J is TRBJ2-2, with a possible D match to TRBD1 (5 bases). With 4 bases removed from V and 4 bases from J, the gap between germline ends came to 10 bases. Looked up from germline, CDR1 is SSHAT and CDR2 is FNYEAQ (reference sequence). The CDR3 has 14 amino acids. The CDR3 DNA sequence: TGTGCCAGCAGCTCCACGGACACCACCGGGGAGCTGTTTTTT. This sequence encodes CASSSTDTTGELFF.

This chain uses TRBV6-1 with TRBJ2-1; D remains unclear. Trimming cost V 6 bases and J 5 bases, with 17 bases left between them. The V gene's germline CDR1 is MNHNS and CDR2 SASEGT. CDR3 size: 15 residues. The CDR3 loop reads CASRALFNSDNEQFF. Written as DNA, the CDR3 is TGTGCCAGCAGGGCCCTGTTTAACAGCGACAATGAGCAGTTCTTC.

The rearrangement uses TRBV7-9 and TRBJ1-2; D uncertain. The V gene lost 5 bases and the J gene lost 8 bases, with 18 bases spanning the gap. The CDR3 spans 14 residues. Per germline, CDR1 SEHNR and CDR2 FQNEAQ (reference sequence). CDR3 DNA sequence: TGTGCCAGCAGCCTTAGTAGCCCAGGAGGGGGCTACACCTTC. This codes for CASSLSSPGGGYTF.

V is TRBV19 and J is TRBJ2-2; D is unclear. CDR1 and CDR2 from the germline V gene are LNHDA and SQIVND (reference sequence). CDR3 length: 16 amino acids. V lost 7 bases and J 0 bases, leaving 15 bases between the germline ends. CDR3 sequence reads: CASTPTGRANTGELFF. CDR3 nucleotides: TGTGCCAGTACCCCCACTGGCAGAGCGAACACCGGGGAGCTGTTTTTT.

This sequence joins TRBV11-2 and TRBJ1-1; TRBD1 might be the D (5 bases). Germline V gene sequence: CDR1 SGHAT, CDR2 FQNNGV. Trimming stripped 5 bases from V and 1 base from J, with 8 bases between. The CDR3 is 13 amino acids. CDR3: CASSPGPNTEAFF. In DNA, the CDR3 is TGTGCCAGCAGCCCAGGGCCGAACACTGAAGCTTTCTTT. Full variable domain (outside the CDR3, taken from reference TRBV11-2 and TRBJ1-1): EAGVAQSPRYKIIEKRQSVAFWCNPISGHATLYWYQQILGQGPKLLIQFQNNGVVDDSQLPKDRFSAERLKGVDSTLKIQPAKLEDSAVYLCASSPGPNTEAFFGQGTRLTVV.

This clone was observed once. The chain recombines TRBV6-6 with TRBJ1-5; tentatively, D is TRBD1 (6 bases). CDR3 length: 15 amino acids. Trimming pared 4 bases from V and 6 bases from J, leaving 16 bases between. The germline gives CDR1 MNHNY, CDR2 SVGAGI (reference sequence). CDR3 in amino acids: CASSSIRGGGQPQHF. The CDR3 DNA reads as TGTGCCAGCAGTTCGATCAGGGGCGGGGGTCAGCCCCAGCATTTT.

The rearrangement uses TRBV28 and TRBJ1-1; a weak D match, TRBD1 (6 bases). Deletions cut 6 bases from V and 7 bases from J, with 18 bases between. Germline V gene data show CDR1 as MDHEN and CDR2 as SYDVKM. The length of the CDR3 is 14 residues. This CDR3 reads CASRPDQQGLEAFF. CDR3 nucleotide sequence: TGTGCCAGCAGACCTGATCAACAGGGCCTTGAAGCTTTCTTT.

As DNA, the CDR3 is TGTGCCAGCTCACTGGACGGAGGTTCGCGGGAGACCCAGTACTTC. Translating it yields CASSLDGGSRETQYF. The V and J genes are TRBV18 and TRBJ2-5; D possibly corresponds to TRBD2 (5 bases). The CDR3 totals 15 residues. Germline CDR1 KGHSH, CDR2 LQKENI. V lost 4 bases, J lost 5 bases, and 17 bases lay in between.

CDR3 coding DNA: TGTGCCAGTAGTATGGGTGGGGGGAGCGGTTACAATGAGCAGTTCTTC. It translates to CASSMGGGSGYNEQFF. V and J are TRBV19 and TRBJ2-1, with D maybe TRBD2 (6 bases). This CDR3 is 16 amino acids long. Germline CDR1 is LNHDA and CDR2 is SQIVND (reference sequence). Trimming took 3 bases from V and 4 from J, leaving 16 bases between them.

The gene calls are TRBV5-1 and TRBJ2-7; 14 bases map to TRBD2. V shed 4 bases, J shed 4 bases, and the junction held 7 bases outside the gene matches. In germline, CDR1 is SGHRS, CDR2 YFSETQ. The CDR3 spans 16 residues. CDR3 nucleotide sequence: TGCGCCAGCAGCCCAAGAGGGACTAGCGGGGGATACGAGCAGTACTTC. Residues: CASSPRGTSGGYEQYF. The whole variable domain, remainder taken from reference TRBV5-1 and TRBJ2-7, is KAGVTQTPRYLIKTRGQQVTLSCSPISGHRSVSWYQQTPGQGLQFLFEYFSETQRNKGNFPGRFSGRQFSNSRSEMNVSTLELGDSALYLCASSPRGTSGGYEQYFGPGTRLTVT.

The CDR3, as DNA: TGTGCCAGCAGTTACGGCAGGAACACCGGGGAGCTGTTTTTT. Translated, it gives CASSYGRNTGELFF. This sequence joins TRBV6-6 and TRBJ2-2; D is ambiguous. The CDR3 has 14 amino acids. V lost 2 bases, J lost 1 base, and 5 bases lay in between. Germline lookup yields CDR1 MNHNY and CDR2 SVGAGI (reference sequence).

The chain carries TRBV7-9 and TRBJ1-3; a possible D gene is TRBD1 (6 bases). Germline CDR1 is SEHNR and CDR2 is FQNEAQ (reference sequence). Trimming removed 5 bases at V and 0 bases at J, with 11 bases between. The CDR3 has 15 amino acids. The CDR3, as DNA: TGTGCCAGCAGCCTTACGGGGGCCTCTGGAAACACCATATATTTT. Protein: CASSLTGASGNTIYF.

The J gene is TRBJ1-2, the V gene TRBV11-3; no definite D call. The CDR3 length is 13 residues. The V and J ends lost 3 bases and 3 bases respectively, with 8 bases between them. The germline V gene has CDR1 SGHNT and CDR2 YENEEA. The CDR3 DNA sequence: TGTGCCAGCAGCTTCACCAGCTACTATGGCTACACCTTC. Amino acid sequence: CASSFTSYYGYTF. Together with reference TRBV11-3 and TRBJ1-2, the CDR3 gives the full variable domain: EAGVVQSPRYKIIEKKQPVAFWCNPISGHNTLYWYLQNLGQGPELLIRYENEEAVDDSQLPKDRFSAERLKGVDSTLKIQPAELGDSAVYLCASSFTSYYGYTFGSGTRLTVV.

The chain combines TRBV5-1 with TRBJ2-5, with D perhaps matching TRBD1 (6 bases). The CDR3 runs 15 residues. Trimming shortened V by 1 base and J by 2 bases, and 12 bases separated the two germline ends. The germline V gene encodes CDR1 SGHRS and CDR2 YFSETQ. In DNA form, the CDR3 reads TGCGCCAGCAGCTTGCAGGGGCCGGAGCAAGAGACCCAGTACTTC. Residues: CASSLQGPEQETQYF.